Listed below are T cell receptor beta chains from one sample, sequenced in a study of CDR3 diversity in severe acne. In TCRdb, the PCR reads were re-called with MiXCR into one record per CDR3 protein. The sample consists of about 85,000 distinct CDR3 sequences, approximately 52% of them appearing once. The specimen sequenced was blood. The receptor set was obtained from a male donor in good health, serving as a control. The conserved cysteine and the conserved F or W are not part of the CDR3 here. Each record gives: clone size, V gene, D gene, J gene, CDR3 protein. The D gene is left open where the match is weak. Rows give clone size only sometimes, using once, few, many, or a class for an expanded clone.

clone_size: few
v_call: TRBV20-1
d_call: NA
j_call: TRBJ2-5
cdr3_aa: SACRDNQETQY

clone_size: NA
v_call: TRBV7-9
d_call: TRBD1
j_call: TRBJ1-1
cdr3_aa: ASSSGTAFNTEAF

clone_size: many
v_call: TRBV7-2
d_call: TRBD2
j_call: TRBJ2-5
cdr3_aa: ASSLAMIAGEVTQY

clone_size: NA
v_call: TRBV24-1
d_call: TRBD1
j_call: TRBJ2-2
cdr3_aa: ATSDRDRFDTGELF

clone_size: NA
v_call: TRBV9
d_call: NA
j_call: TRBJ2-7
cdr3_aa: ASSEGLAGSYEQY

clone_size: NA
v_call: TRBV20-1
d_call: TRBD2
j_call: TRBJ2-1
cdr3_aa: SARVQLAGGPGL

clone_size: few
v_call: TRBV7-9
d_call: NA
j_call: TRBJ2-2
cdr3_aa: ASSLAGVTGELF

clone_size: many
v_call: TRBV5-8
d_call: TRBD1
j_call: TRBJ1-1
cdr3_aa: ASSFTGVAEAF

clone_size: many
v_call: TRBV12-3/TRBV12-4
d_call: TRBD1
j_call: TRBJ2-2
cdr3_aa: ASSPGGRTGELF

clone_size: few
v_call: TRBV7-9
d_call: NA
j_call: TRBJ2-7
cdr3_aa: ASSHQYEQY

clone_size: NA
v_call: TRBV4-1
d_call: TRBD2
j_call: TRBJ2-1
cdr3_aa: ASSQGTSGTQSYNEQF

clone_size: NA
v_call: TRBV20-1
d_call: NA
j_call: TRBJ1-2
cdr3_aa: SARESGDYGYT

clone_size: NA
v_call: TRBV12-3/TRBV12-4
d_call: NA
j_call: TRBJ2-2
cdr3_aa: ASSFGAGRELF

clone_size: many
v_call: TRBV6-5
d_call: NA
j_call: TRBJ2-5
cdr3_aa: ASSYSMEGMETQY

clone_size: NA
v_call: TRBV7-2
d_call: TRBD1
j_call: TRBJ1-2
cdr3_aa: ASSKEPFRGLGYGYT

clone_size: NA
v_call: TRBV5-4
d_call: NA
j_call: TRBJ2-7
cdr3_aa: ARGGGYYEQY

clone_size: many
v_call: TRBV7-6
d_call: NA
j_call: TRBJ1-1
cdr3_aa: ASGGMNTEAF

clone_size: NA
v_call: TRBV29-1
d_call: NA
j_call: TRBJ2-6
cdr3_aa: SVMGSAGANVLT

clone_size: NA
v_call: TRBV2
d_call: NA
j_call: TRBJ1-2
cdr3_aa: ASMEGSNYGYT

clone_size: NA
v_call: TRBV20-1
d_call: TRBD2
j_call: TRBJ2-1
cdr3_aa: SAAGGPADEQF

clone_size: many
v_call: TRBV7-8
d_call: TRBD2
j_call: TRBJ2-5
cdr3_aa: ASSTHGTSGNLYQETQY

clone_size: NA
v_call: TRBV7-3
d_call: TRBD1
j_call: TRBJ2-5
cdr3_aa: ASSLGRGTDETQY

clone_size: NA
v_call: TRBV5-4
d_call: TRBD2
j_call: TRBJ2-7
cdr3_aa: ASSFTSGPCEQY

clone_size: NA
v_call: TRBV7-3
d_call: NA
j_call: TRBJ1-1
cdr3_aa: ASSSGRVAF

clone_size: few
v_call: TRBV10-2
d_call: TRBD1
j_call: TRBJ1-6
cdr3_aa: ASSSGQDNSPLH

clone_size: NA
v_call: TRBV19
d_call: NA
j_call: TRBJ1-1
cdr3_aa: ASNHRERTEAF

clone_size: NA
v_call: TRBV19
d_call: NA
j_call: TRBJ2-3
cdr3_aa: ASSPGDTQY

clone_size: few
v_call: TRBV5-1
d_call: TRBD1
j_call: TRBJ1-1
cdr3_aa: AEEGARTEAF

clone_size: many
v_call: TRBV15
d_call: NA
j_call: TRBJ1-5
cdr3_aa: ATSLRVAQPQH

clone_size: few
v_call: TRBV20-1
d_call: TRBD1
j_call: TRBJ1-2
cdr3_aa: SARAGQGAYGYT

clone_size: many
v_call: TRBV9
d_call: NA
j_call: TRBJ1-1
cdr3_aa: ASSVPWGGSWDTEAF

clone_size: many
v_call: TRBV27
d_call: NA
j_call: TRBJ2-2
cdr3_aa: ASSLFRDTGELF

clone_size: NA
v_call: TRBV24-1
d_call: NA
j_call: TRBJ1-5
cdr3_aa: ATSDRTVSDQPQH

clone_size: few
v_call: TRBV19
d_call: NA
j_call: TRBJ2-1
cdr3_aa: ATTGMDSYNEQF

clone_size: NA
v_call: TRBV24-1
d_call: NA
j_call: TRBJ2-3
cdr3_aa: ATSDPRSTDTQY

clone_size: NA
v_call: TRBV7-9
d_call: TRBD1
j_call: TRBJ2-3
cdr3_aa: ASSVQTGGSTDTQY

clone_size: NA
v_call: TRBV7-9
d_call: NA
j_call: TRBJ2-7
cdr3_aa: ASSFRLTEQY

clone_size: many
v_call: TRBV7-9
d_call: TRBD1
j_call: TRBJ1-1
cdr3_aa: ASSLGGTDIEAF

clone_size: few
v_call: TRBV2
d_call: NA
j_call: TRBJ2-5
cdr3_aa: ASSDRAFQETQY

clone_size: NA
v_call: TRBV2
d_call: NA
j_call: TRBJ1-1
cdr3_aa: ASSQDLDLEAF

clone_size: NA
v_call: TRBV20-1
d_call: NA
j_call: TRBJ2-2
cdr3_aa: SAAPGADGELF

clone_size: NA
v_call: TRBV9
d_call: TRBD1
j_call: TRBJ1-6
cdr3_aa: ASSDNRGAANSPLH

clone_size: NA
v_call: TRBV9
d_call: TRBD2
j_call: TRBJ2-7
cdr3_aa: ASSVGLAGVGEQY

clone_size: NA
v_call: TRBV20-1
d_call: NA
j_call: TRBJ1-6
cdr3_aa: SARWGEGSSPLH

clone_size: NA
v_call: TRBV7-2
d_call: NA
j_call: TRBJ1-3
cdr3_aa: ASSLTRGSGNTIY

clone_size: many
v_call: TRBV5-1
d_call: TRBD1
j_call: TRBJ1-2
cdr3_aa: ASSPTGGNYGYT

clone_size: NA
v_call: TRBV2
d_call: NA
j_call: TRBJ1-6
cdr3_aa: ASRESGGSPLH

clone_size: many
v_call: TRBV15
d_call: TRBD2
j_call: TRBJ2-5
cdr3_aa: ATSSAAPGREETQY